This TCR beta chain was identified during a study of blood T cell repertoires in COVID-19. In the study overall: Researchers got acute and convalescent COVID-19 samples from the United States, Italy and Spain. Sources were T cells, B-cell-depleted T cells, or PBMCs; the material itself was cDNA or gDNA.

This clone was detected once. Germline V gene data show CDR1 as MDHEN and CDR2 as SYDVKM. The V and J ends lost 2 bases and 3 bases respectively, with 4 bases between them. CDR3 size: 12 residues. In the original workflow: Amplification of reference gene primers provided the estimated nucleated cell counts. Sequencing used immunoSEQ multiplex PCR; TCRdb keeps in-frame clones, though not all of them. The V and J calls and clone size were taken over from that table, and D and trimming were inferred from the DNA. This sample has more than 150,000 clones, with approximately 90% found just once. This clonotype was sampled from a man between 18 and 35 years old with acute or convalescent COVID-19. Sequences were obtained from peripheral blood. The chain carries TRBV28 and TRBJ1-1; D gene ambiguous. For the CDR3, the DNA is TGTGCCAGCAGTTTACTACACACTGAAGCTTTCTTT. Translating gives CASSLLHTEAFF.